A selection of T cell receptor beta chains follows, all from one sample in a study of cytomegalovirus exposure and HLA in healthy donors. Profiled with immunoSEQ multiplex PCR; TCRdb holds only in-frame clones, not every one. The sample yields about 130,000 clones, roughly 78% seen once. The sample taken for sequencing was PBMCs. The receptors were gathered from a man aged 40-49 years in good health and CMV-seronegative. CDR3s include the opening cysteine and the closing phenylalanine or tryptophan. The D gene is left open where the match is weak. Clone sizes are given selectively: once, few, many, or a class where the clone is expanded.

TRBV18	15	TRBD1	.	TRBJ2-1	CASSPPGTGVYEQFF	TGTGCCAGCTCACCCCCCGGGACAGGGGTCTATGAGCAGTTCTTC
TRBV5-1	14	.	.	TRBJ2-2	CASSLDIYTGELFF	TGCGCCAGCAGCTTAGACATTTACACCGGGGAGCTGTTTTTT
TRBV5-1	14	.	.	TRBJ2-2	CASTRGFGAGELFF	TGCGCCAGCACCCGGGGGTTCGGGGCCGGGGAGCTGTTTTTT
TRBV2	15	TRBD1	.	TRBJ1-1	CASIELAGGTGEAFF	TGTGCCAGCATAGAGCTTGCAGGGGGAACCGGTGAAGCTTTCTTT
TRBV11-3	14	TRBD2	.	TRBJ2-3	CASSTGLSTDTQYF	TGTGCCAGCAGCACGGGACTAAGCACAGATACGCAGTATTTT
TRBV19	16	TRBD1	once	TRBJ2-7	CASSIDLYRGSYEQYF	TGTGCCAGTAGTATAGACCTCTACAGGGGAAGCTACGAGCAGTACTTC
TRBV28	15	TRBD1	.	TRBJ1-2	CASRSQTGYSYGYTF	TGTGCCAGCAGATCCCAGACAGGGTATTCCTATGGCTACACCTTC
TRBV2	12	.	once	TRBJ2-7	CASSESSYEQYF	TGTGCCAGCAGCGAGAGCTCCTACGAGCAGTACTTC
TRBV5-4	14	TRBD1	.	TRBJ1-1	CASSPMTGITEAFF	TGTGCCAGCAGCCCAATGACAGGGATCACTGAAGCTTTCTTT
TRBV28	15	TRBD1	.	TRBJ2-1	CASSMTGDSYNEQFF	TGTGCCAGCAGTATGACAGGGGACTCCTACAATGAGCAGTTCTTC
TRBV12-5	16	TRBD2	.	TRBJ2-3	CASVLAGGSNTDTQYF	TGTGCTAGTGTTCTAGCGGGGGGCTCTAACACAGATACGCAGTATTTT
TRBV29-1	10	.	.	TRBJ2-5	CSVGRETQYF	TGCAGCGTTGGGAGAGAGACCCAGTACTTC
TRBV27	14	.	.	TRBJ2-5	CASSFQGLGETQYF	TGTGCCAGCAGTTTTCAGGGCCTGGGAGAGACCCAGTACTTC
TRBV6-1	15	TRBD1	medium-sized	TRBJ2-7	CASSEAETGGYEQYF	TGTGCCAGCAGTGAAGCAGAGACAGGGGGTTACGAGCAGTACTTC
TRBV25-1	15	.	few	TRBJ2-3	CASSEPGSRTDTQYF	TGTGCCAGCAGTGAACCCGGGTCCCGCACAGATACGCAGTATTTT
TRBV29-1	14	TRBD2	.	TRBJ2-3	CSVKSGGAADTQYF	TGCAGCGTAAAGAGCGGGGGGGCCGCAGATACGCAGTATTTT
TRBV2	13	.	.	TRBJ2-3	CASSPTGPDTQYF	TGTGCCAGCAGTCCCACAGGGCCAGATACGCAGTATTTT
TRBV27	12	.	.	TRBJ2-1	CASSLRGDSQFF	TGTGCCAGCAGTTTGAGAGGAGATTCGCAGTTCTTC
TRBV11-2	13	TRBD1	.	TRBJ2-7	CASSFTGAYEQYF	TGTGCCAGCAGCTTCACAGGGGCCTACGAGCAGTACTTC
TRBV5-1	13	TRBD2	.	TRBJ2-5	CASSLLAGETQYF	TGCGCCAGCAGCTTGCTAGCGGGAGAGACCCAGTACTTC
TRBV7-9	16	.	few	TRBJ1-5	CASSGGGSTSNQPQHF	TGTGCCAGCAGCGGAGGAGGGTCAACAAGCAATCAGCCCCAGCATTTT
TRBV5-1	15	TRBD1	.	TRBJ1-2	CASSLGQGTNYGYTF	TGCGCCAGCAGCTTGGGACAGGGTACTAACTATGGCTACACCTTC
TRBV5-1	15	TRBD1	.	TRBJ1-6	CASSLQGGYNSPLHF	TGCGCCAGCAGCTTACAGGGGGGCTATAATTCACCCCTCCACTTT
TRBV5-1	14	TRBD1	.	TRBJ1-4	CASSLGGGDEKLFF	TGCGCCAGCAGCTTGGGAGGGGGCGATGAAAAACTGTTTTTT
TRBV28	15	TRBD2	.	TRBJ2-5	CASSSSGTSKETQYF	TGTGCCAGCAGTTCCTCCGGGACTAGCAAAGAGACCCAGTACTTC
TRBV28	14	.	.	TRBJ2-2	CASRPPGNTGELFF	TGTGCCAGCAGACCTCCAGGGAACACCGGGGAGCTGTTTTTT
TRBV6-1	14	TRBD1	.	TRBJ1-2	CASSAGQGAFGYTF	TGTGCCAGCAGTGCCGGACAGGGGGCTTTTGGCTACACCTTC
TRBV5-1	16	.	.	TRBJ1-4	CASSLASGTSNEKLFF	TGCGCCAGCAGCTTGGCCTCGGGGACAAGTAATGAAAAACTGTTTTTT
TRBV18	17	.	.	TRBJ1-4	CASSSLARFATNEKLFF	TGTGCCAGCTCATCTCTCGCGAGGTTTGCAACTAATGAAAAACTGTTTTTT
TRBV5-6	15	TRBD2	.	TRBJ2-7	CASNLLAGGPYEQYF	TGTGCCAGCAACCTACTAGCGGGAGGTCCCTACGAGCAGTACTTC
TRBV7-2	14	.	.	TRBJ2-5	CASSLQVGQETQYF	TGTGCCAGCAGCTTACAGGTGGGCCAAGAGACCCAGTACTTC
TRBV7-2	16	TRBD2	.	TRBJ2-7	CASRILAGGLSYEQYF	TGTGCCAGCAGGATCCTAGCGGGAGGGCTGTCCTACGAGCAGTACTTC
TRBV5-1	15	.	once	TRBJ2-3	CASSSGSSRTDTQYF	TGCGCCAGCAGCTCAGGATCATCCCGCACAGATACGCAGTATTTT
TRBV2	13	.	few	TRBJ2-5	CASSEDSTGTQYF	TGTGCCAGCAGTGAGGACTCAACGGGGACCCAGTACTTC
TRBV7-3	14	TRBD1	.	TRBJ2-7	CASSPQGNSYEQYF	TGTGCCAGCAGCCCACAGGGGAACTCCTACGAGCAGTACTTC
TRBV7-6	15	.	.	TRBJ2-5	CASSRRSGQQETQYF	TGTGCCAGCAGCCGGAGGTCCGGACAGCAAGAGACCCAGTACTTC
TRBV5-1	17	TRBD2	.	TRBJ2-2	CASSLGLAGVNTGELFF	TGCGCCAGCAGCTTGGGACTAGCGGGGGTGAACACCGGGGAGCTGTTTTTT
TRBV11-2	16	.	once	TRBJ2-7	CASSSRPLGSSYEQYF	TGTGCCAGCAGCTCCCGCCCACTAGGGAGCTCCTACGAGCAGTACTTC
TRBV28	16	TRBD1	.	TRBJ2-7	CASSFPPGQRTYEQYF	TGTGCCAGCAGTTTCCCTCCGGGACAGCGAACCTACGAGCAGTACTTC
TRBV6-4	14	TRBD1	.	TRBJ1-2	CASAAGTGSDGYTF	TGTGCCAGCGCCGCCGGGACAGGGTCGGATGGCTACACCTTC
TRBV5-1	14	TRBD1	.	TRBJ1-1	CASSPQGGNTEAFF	TGCGCCAGCAGCCCACAGGGGGGGAACACTGAAGCTTTCTTT
TRBV6-5	14	TRBD2	.	TRBJ2-3	CATMSGGDPDTQYF	TGTGCCACTATGAGCGGGGGGGACCCAGATACGCAGTATTTT
TRBV6-6	14	TRBD1	.	TRBJ2-6	CASSYGTGSNVLTF	TGTGCCAGCAGTTACGGGACAGGGTCGAACGTCCTGACTTTC
TRBV2	15	TRBD2	.	TRBJ2-1	CASSALAGGRGEQFF	TGTGCCAGCAGTGCACTAGCGGGGGGGCGGGGTGAGCAGTTCTTC
TRBV5-4	15	TRBD2	.	TRBJ2-7	CASSLGGGSSYEQYF	TGTGCCAGCAGCTTGGGGGGAGGGAGCTCCTACGAGCAGTACTTC
TRBV15	16	.	.	TRBJ2-4	CATSRVAGLVGNIQYF	TGTGCCACCAGCAGAGTGGCAGGGTTGGTTGGAAACATTCAGTACTTC
TRBV2	14	TRBD1	.	TRBJ1-4	CASGETGTNEKLFF	TGTGCCAGCGGGGAGACAGGGACTAATGAAAAACTGTTTTTT